The clone carrying this TCR beta chain was seen a handful of times. CDR1 and CDR2 from the germline V gene are SGHTA and FQGNSA. V shed 3 bases and J shed 2 bases, with 10 bases lying between them. The length of the CDR3 is 14 residues. The sample is drawn from a study of beta chain features in type 1 diabetes. The entirety of the isolated RNA underwent reverse transcription, so expressed TCRB transcripts were sequenced. Profiled with immunoSEQ multiplex PCR; TCRdb holds only in-frame clones, not every one. The sample shows 250,000 to 300,000 clones, about 8.5% of them seen only once. The rearrangement links TRBV7-2 to TRBJ1-1; tentative D call: TRBD1 (5 bases). The source is a woman aged 18-30 years in good health. Sequences were obtained from central memory CD4+ T cells from blood. CDR3 residues: CASSFSRANTEAFF. CDR3 bases: TGTGCCAGCAGCTTCTCCAGGGCCAACACTGAAGCTTTCTTT.